The clone carrying this T cell receptor (beta chain) was detected only once. Its antigen is unidentified. The sample originates from a study of T cell repertoires in ileal Crohn's disease. About the study: At surgery, less than 45% of patients smoked, with median disease duration 7.9 years. From the surgical specimen's inflamed ileum, biopsies were taken as M0. Thiopurines (around 10) or anti-TNF agents (roughly 17) were given postoperatively to about half.

Time point in this sample: inflamed ileum from the surgical specimen. This CDR3 is built from 16 residues. Study-wide results and caveats: Compared with CD4 T cells, sorted CD8 cells carried more expanded clones.

Generated by immunoSEQ multiplex PCR, the TCRdb table keeps only in-frame clones and is missing some. The data show fewer than 20,000 clones, more than 90% seen once. The sequenced sample consisted of ileal tissue. J is TRBJ1-5 and V is TRBV21-1; the table gives TRBD1 as D, unverified against the DNA. TRBV21-1 is a pseudogene segment. The clonotype originates from an adult with Crohn's disease. The CDR3 sequence is CASSIRTGVGNQPQHF. CDR3 in DNA: TGTGCCAGCAGCATCAGGACAGGGGTTGGCAATCAGCCCCAGCATTTT.